The following is a T cell receptor (beta chain) sequence with its context. This clonotype is a singleton in its sample. Its antigen specificity is not known. Qualities for individual bases were not recorded, and no much larger clone is one base off. Just one read gives weak support. Library preparation was by RT-PCR. For sequencing, an Illumina HiSeq 2500 was employed. The public reads were reprocessed in TCRdb via fastp at Q25 and MiXCR, keeping in-frame beta chains. Duplicate CDR3 protein sequences are folded into a single record with the most common DNA and genes. The sample records roughly 700,000 distinct CDR3 sequences, over 11% of which are singletons. 6% to 8% of the sample goes to the ten largest clones. This entry belongs to a study of response to subunit inactivated influenza vaccine (dated by TCRdb to the late 2010s). In terms of the full investigation: To follow how T cells responded to a trivalent subunit inactivated influenza vaccine, the researchers relied on deep quantitative profiling of the T cell receptor repertoire. Study-wide conclusions, independent of this receptor: According to the authors, only a limited number of new T cells may be recruited by each seasonal influenza vaccination.

CDR1 MDHEN and CDR2 SYDVKM are derived from the germline V gene. Between the V and J ends, shortened by 1 base and 4 bases respectively, the junction contains 11 bases. The CDR3 sequence holds 14 residues, the cysteine and phenylalanine included. Only the CDR3 DNA is retained, 42 bases long and in frame from the first base. The receptor was isolated from a man in his fifties who received an inactivated influenza vaccine. Donor details come from another sample of the same person, matched by shared clones. The rearrangement joined TRBV28 to TRBJ2-7; tentative D gene TRBD2, with 5 bases matching. The material was PBMCs from blood, obtained around 15 days before vaccination. The sequenced DNA: TGTGCCAGCAGTTTATTCGGCAGGACTTACGAGCAGTACTTC. Translated, it reads CASSLFGRTYEQYF. The CDR3 plus the reference TRBV28 and TRBJ2-7 genes for the other parts give the full variable domain: DVKVTQSSRYLVKRTGEKVFLECVQDMDHENMFWYRQDPGLGLRLIYFSYDVKMKEKGDIPEGYSVSREKKERFSLILESASTNQTSMYLCASSLFGRTYEQYFGPGTRLTVT.